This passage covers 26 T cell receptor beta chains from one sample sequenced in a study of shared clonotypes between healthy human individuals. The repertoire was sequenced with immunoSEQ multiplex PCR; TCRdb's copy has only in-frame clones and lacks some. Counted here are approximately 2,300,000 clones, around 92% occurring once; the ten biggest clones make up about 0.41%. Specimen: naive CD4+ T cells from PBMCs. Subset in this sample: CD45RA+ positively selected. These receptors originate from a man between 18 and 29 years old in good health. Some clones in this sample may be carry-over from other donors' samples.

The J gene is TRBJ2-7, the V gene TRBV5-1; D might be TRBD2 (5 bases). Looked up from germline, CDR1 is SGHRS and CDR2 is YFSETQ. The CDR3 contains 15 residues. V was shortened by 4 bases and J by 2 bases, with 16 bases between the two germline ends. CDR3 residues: CASSQRRRGTYEQYF. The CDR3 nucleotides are TGCGCCAGCAGCCAAAGACGAAGAGGGACCTACGAGCAGTACTTC. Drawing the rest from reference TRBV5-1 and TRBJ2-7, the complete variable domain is KAGVTQTPRYLIKTRGQQVTLSCSPISGHRSVSWYQQTPGQGLQFLFEYFSETQRNKGNFPGRFSGRQFSNSRSEMNVSTLELGDSALYLCASSQRRRGTYEQYFGPGTRLTVT.

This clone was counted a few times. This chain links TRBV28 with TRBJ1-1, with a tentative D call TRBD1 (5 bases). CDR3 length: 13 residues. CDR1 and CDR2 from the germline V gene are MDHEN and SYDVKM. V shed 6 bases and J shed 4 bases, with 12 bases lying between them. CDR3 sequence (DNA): TGTGCCAGCAGAAGGGGACGGGTCACTGAAGCTTTCTTT. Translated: CASRRGRVTEAFF. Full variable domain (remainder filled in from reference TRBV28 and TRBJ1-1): DVKVTQSSRYLVKRTGEKVFLECVQDMDHENMFWYRQDPGLGLRLIYFSYDVKMKEKGDIPEGYSVSREKKERFSLILESASTNQTSMYLCASRRGRVTEAFFGQGTRLTVV.

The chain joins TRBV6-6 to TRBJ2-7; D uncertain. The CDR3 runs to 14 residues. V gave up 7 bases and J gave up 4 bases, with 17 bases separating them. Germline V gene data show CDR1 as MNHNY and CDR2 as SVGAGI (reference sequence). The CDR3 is CASTQRPGLYEQYF. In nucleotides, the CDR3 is TGTGCCAGCACCCAGCGACCCGGGTTATACGAGCAGTACTTC.

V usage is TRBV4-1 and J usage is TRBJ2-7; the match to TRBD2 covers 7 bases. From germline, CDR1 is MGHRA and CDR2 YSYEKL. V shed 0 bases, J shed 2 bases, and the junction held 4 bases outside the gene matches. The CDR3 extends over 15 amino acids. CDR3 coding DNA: TGCGCCAGCAGCCAAGATGGGGGAGGGCCCTACGAGCAGTACTTC. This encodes CASSQDGGGPYEQYF.

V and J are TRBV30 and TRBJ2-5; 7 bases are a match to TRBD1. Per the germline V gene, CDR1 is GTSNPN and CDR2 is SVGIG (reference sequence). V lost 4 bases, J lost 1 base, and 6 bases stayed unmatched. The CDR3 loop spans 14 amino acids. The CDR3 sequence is CAWTTGTAQETQYF. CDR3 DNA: TGTGCCTGGACAACAGGGACAGCCCAAGAGACCCAGTACTTC.

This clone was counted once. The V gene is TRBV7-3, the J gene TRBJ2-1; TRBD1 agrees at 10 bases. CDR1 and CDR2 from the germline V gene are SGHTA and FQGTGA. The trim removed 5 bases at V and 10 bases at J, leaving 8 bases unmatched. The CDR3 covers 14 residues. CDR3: CASSRGQGVSEQFF. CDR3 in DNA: TGTGCCAGCAGCCGCGGACAGGGGGTCTCGGAGCAGTTCTTC.

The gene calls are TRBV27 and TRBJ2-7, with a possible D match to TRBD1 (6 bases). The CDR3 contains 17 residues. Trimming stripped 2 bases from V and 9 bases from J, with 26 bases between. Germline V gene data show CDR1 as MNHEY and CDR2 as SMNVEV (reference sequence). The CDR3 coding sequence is TGTGCCAGCAGTTTACTTCTTCAGGGTCCCCACCTACAGGGGCAGTACTTC. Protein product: CASSLLLQGPHLQGQYF.

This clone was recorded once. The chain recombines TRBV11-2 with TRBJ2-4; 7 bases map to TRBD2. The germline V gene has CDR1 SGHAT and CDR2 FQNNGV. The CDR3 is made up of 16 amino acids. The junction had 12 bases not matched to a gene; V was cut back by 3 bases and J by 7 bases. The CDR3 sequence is CASSLVPPEGGNIQYF. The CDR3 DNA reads TGTGCCAGCAGCTTGGTCCCCCCGGAGGGAGGGAACATTCAGTACTTC.

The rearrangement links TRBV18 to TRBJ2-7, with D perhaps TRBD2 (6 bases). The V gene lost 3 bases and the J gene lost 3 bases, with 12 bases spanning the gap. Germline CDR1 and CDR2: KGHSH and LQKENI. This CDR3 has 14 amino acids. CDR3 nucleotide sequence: TGTGCCAGCTCACCCGTGGGGGGTTACTACGAGCAGTACTTC. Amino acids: CASSPVGGYYEQYF.

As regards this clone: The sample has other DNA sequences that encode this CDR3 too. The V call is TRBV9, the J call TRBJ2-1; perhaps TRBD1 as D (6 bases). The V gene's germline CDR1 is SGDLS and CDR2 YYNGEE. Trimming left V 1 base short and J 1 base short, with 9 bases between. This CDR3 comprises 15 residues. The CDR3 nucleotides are TGTGCCAGCAGCGTAACGGGACAATCCTACAATGAGCAGTTCTTC. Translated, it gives CASSVTGQSYNEQFF.

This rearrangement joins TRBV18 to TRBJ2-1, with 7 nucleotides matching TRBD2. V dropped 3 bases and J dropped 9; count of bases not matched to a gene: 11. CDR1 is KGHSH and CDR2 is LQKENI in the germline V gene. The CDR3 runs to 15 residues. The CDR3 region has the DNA TGTGCCAGCTCACCCGGGTCCAGCGGGATCGTTGAGCAGTTCTTC. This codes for CASSPGSSGIVEQFF.

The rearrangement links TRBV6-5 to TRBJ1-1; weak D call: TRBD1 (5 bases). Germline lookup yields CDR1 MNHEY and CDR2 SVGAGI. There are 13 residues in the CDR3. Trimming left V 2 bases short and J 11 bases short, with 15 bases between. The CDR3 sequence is CASSYGAHVLAFF. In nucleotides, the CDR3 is TGTGCCAGCAGTTACGGGGCCCATGTGTTGGCTTTCTTT.

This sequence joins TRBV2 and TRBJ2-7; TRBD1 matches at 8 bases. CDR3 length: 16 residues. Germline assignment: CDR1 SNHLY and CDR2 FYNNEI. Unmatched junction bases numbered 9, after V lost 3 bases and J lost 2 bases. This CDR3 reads CASSERDRSLTYEQYF. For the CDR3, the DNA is TGTGCCAGCAGTGAGAGGGACAGGTCCCTCACCTACGAGCAGTACTTC.

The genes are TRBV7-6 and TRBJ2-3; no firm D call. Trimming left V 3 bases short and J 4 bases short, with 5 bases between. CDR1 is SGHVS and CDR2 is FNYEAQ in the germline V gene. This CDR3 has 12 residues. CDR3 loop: CASSFLADTQYF. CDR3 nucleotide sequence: TGTGCCAGCAGCTTCTTAGCAGATACGCAGTATTTT.

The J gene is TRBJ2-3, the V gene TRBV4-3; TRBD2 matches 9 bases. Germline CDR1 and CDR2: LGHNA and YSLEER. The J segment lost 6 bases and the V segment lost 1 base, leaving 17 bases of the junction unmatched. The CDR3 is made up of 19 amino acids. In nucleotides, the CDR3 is TGCGCCAGCAGCCAAGGAGGAGGTAGCGGGAGTTGGGTGGGGGATACGCAGTATTTT. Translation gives CASSQGGGSGSWVGDTQYF.

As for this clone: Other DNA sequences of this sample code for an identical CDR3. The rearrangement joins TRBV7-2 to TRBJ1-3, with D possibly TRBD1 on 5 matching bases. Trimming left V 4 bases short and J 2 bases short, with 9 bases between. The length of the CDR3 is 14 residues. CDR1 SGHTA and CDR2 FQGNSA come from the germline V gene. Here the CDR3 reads CASSSGGTGNTIYF. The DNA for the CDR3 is TGTGCCAGCAGCTCGGGGGGAACTGGAAACACCATATATTTT.

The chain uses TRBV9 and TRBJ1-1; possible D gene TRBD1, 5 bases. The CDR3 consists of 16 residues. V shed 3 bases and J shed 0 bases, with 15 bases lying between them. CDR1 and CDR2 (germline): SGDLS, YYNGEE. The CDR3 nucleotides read TGTGCCAGCAGCGCTGCTGGGGGACTGATGAACACTGAAGCTTTCTTT. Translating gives CASSAAGGLMNTEAFF.

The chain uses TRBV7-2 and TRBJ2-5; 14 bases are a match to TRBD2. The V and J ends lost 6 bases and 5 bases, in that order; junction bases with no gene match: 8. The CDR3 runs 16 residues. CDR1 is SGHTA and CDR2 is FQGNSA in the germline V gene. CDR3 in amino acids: CASSGLAGGGHETQYF. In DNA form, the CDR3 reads TGTGCCAGCAGTGGACTAGCGGGAGGTGGGCATGAGACCCAGTACTTC.

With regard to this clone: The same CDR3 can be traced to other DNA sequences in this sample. CDR3 sequence reads: CASSALSYEQYF. The CDR3 DNA reads as TGTGCCAGCAGTGCTCTCTCCTACGAGCAGTACTTC. The V gene is TRBV2, the J gene TRBJ2-7; D call uncertain. V lost 4 bases and J 0 bases, leaving 4 bases between the germline ends. Per germline, CDR1 SNHLY and CDR2 FYNNEI. The CDR3 runs to 12 residues.

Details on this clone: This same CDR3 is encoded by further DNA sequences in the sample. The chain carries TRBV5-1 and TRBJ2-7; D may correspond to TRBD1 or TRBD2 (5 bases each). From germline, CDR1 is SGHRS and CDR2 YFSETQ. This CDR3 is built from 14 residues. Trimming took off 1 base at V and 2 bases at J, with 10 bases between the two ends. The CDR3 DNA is TGCGCCAGCAGCTTGCGGGGCGAAACCTACGAGCAGTACTTC. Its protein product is CASSLRGETYEQYF.

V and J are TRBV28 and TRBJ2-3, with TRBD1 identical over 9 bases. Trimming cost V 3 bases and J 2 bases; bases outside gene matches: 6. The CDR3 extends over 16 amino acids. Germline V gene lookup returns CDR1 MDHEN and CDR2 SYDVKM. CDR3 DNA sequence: TGTGCCAGCAGTTTTCATGGGACAGGGATCACAGATACGCAGTATTTT. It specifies CASSFHGTGITDTQYF.

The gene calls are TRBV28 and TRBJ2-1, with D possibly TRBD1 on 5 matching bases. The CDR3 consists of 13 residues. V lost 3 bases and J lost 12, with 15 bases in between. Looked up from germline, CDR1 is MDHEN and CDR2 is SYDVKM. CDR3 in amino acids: CASSFQLTEMQFF. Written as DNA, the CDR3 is TGTGCCAGCAGTTTTCAGTTGACAGAAATGCAGTTCTTC.

The DNA of the CDR3 is TGTGCCACCAGCAGTCAGACAGGGATTCATCAGCCCCAGCATTTT. Translation: CATSSQTGIHQPQHF. The chain has TRBV15 and TRBJ1-5, with 7 bases lining up with TRBD1. Trimming removed 3 bases from V and 5 bases from J; junction bases left unmatched: 7. Germline V gene sequence: CDR1 LNHNV, CDR2 YYDKDF (reference sequence). The length of the CDR3 is 15 residues.

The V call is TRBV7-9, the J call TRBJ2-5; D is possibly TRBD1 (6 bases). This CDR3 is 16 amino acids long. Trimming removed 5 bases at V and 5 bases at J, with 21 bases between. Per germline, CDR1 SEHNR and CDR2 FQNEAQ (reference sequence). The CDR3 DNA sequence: TGTGCCAGCAGCATTGGGACATCTGCGGTTTCGGAGACCCAGTACTTC. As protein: CASSIGTSAVSETQYF.

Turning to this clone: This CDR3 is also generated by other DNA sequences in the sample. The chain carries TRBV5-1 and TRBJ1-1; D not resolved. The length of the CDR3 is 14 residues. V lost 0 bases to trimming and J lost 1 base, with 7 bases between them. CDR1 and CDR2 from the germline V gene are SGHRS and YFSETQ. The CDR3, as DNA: TGCGCCAGCAGCTTGGCCGTCACGAACACTGAAGCTTTCTTT. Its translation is CASSLAVTNTEAFF.

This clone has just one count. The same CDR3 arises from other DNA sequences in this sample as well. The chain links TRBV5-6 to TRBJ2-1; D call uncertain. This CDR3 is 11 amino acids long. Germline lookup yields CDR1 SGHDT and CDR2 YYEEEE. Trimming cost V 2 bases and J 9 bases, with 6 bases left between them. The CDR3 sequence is CASSLVGEQFF. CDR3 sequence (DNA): TGTGCCAGCAGCTTAGTGGGTGAGCAGTTCTTC.